This TCR beta chain was sequenced in a study of regulatory T cells in long-lasting Graves disease. This clonotype turned up a few times. The TCR beta library used iRepertoire HTBI primers with Arm-PCR amplification of CDR3. TCRdb passed the multiplex PCR reads through MiXCR, listing each CDR3 protein once. The sample includes some 450,000 distinct CDR3 sequences, less than 20% of them seen just once. Germline CDR1 and CDR2: MNHNS and SASEGT. The ends lost 5 bases at V and 4 bases at J; junction bases unmatched: 7. The CDR3 length is 15 residues. Noted time point: newly diagnosed GD, antithyroid drugs for less than 3 months. Following extraction of RNA from PBMCs, that RNA was used to make the TCR library. These data also featured in a second study, about T cells in Graves' hyperthyroidism and ophthalmopathy.

The source was peripheral blood mononuclear cells (PBMCs), collected at new diagnosis, from a patient treated with antithyroid drugs. The gene calls are TRBV6-1 and TRBJ2-2; TRBD2 aligns across 7 bases. This sequence was found in a woman aged 25 to 39 with Graves disease. CDR3 region: CASSLGRASTGELFF. The CDR3 DNA sequence: TGTGCCAGCAGTCTGGGGAGGGCTAGCACCGGGGAGCTGTTTTTT.